The clone carrying this TCR beta chain was seen a handful of times. Antigen: not known. The sample is drawn from a study of T-cell memory formation after mild COVID-19. 5'RACE with constant-segment primers built TCRalpha and TCRbeta cDNA libraries with UMIs. TCRdb redid the calling of the 5' RACE reads with MiXCR, one entry per CDR3 protein. Of 450,000 to 700,000 distinct CDR3 sequences in the sample, more than 15% were seen once. General study results and limits: Later expanders leaned CD4+, whereas day 15 to 85 contracting clones were balanced CD4/CD8.

Looked up from germline, CDR1 is SGHNT and CDR2 is YYREEE (reference sequence). The V gene lost 0 bases and the J gene lost 4 bases, with 10 bases spanning the gap. The CDR3 sequence is 14 residues long. This chain uses TRBV5-4 with TRBJ1-2, with D maybe TRBD1 (5 bases). The sequence came from an adult woman who had mild COVID-19 (a few samples of this study predate the infection). Cell type and time point are not known. The sample taken for sequencing was PBMCs or a T cell subset sorted from them (not recorded which). The DNA for the CDR3 is TGTGCCAGCAGCTTGGCTTTAACAGGCTATGGCTACACCTTC. This translates into CASSLALTGYGYTF.